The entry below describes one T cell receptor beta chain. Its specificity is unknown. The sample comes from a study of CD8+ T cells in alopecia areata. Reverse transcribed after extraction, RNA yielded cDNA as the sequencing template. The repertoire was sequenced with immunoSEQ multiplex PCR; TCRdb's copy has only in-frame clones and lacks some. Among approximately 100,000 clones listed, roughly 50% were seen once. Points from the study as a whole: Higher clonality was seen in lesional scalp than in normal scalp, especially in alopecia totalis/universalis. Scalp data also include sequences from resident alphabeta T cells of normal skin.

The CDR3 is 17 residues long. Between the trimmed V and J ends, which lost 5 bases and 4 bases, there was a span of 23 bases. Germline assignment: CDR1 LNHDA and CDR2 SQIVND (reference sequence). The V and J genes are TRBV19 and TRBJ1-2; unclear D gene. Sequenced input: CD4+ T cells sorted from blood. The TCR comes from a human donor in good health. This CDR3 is CASSASPNDWGGYGYTF. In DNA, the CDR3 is TGTGCCAGTAGTGCCTCACCCAATGACTGGGGTGGCTATGGCTACACCTTC. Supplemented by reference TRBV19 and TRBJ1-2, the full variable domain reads DGGITQSPKYLFRKEGQNVTLSCEQNLNHDAMYWYRQDPGQGLRLIYYSQIVNDFQKGDIAEGYSVSREKKESFPLTVTSAQKNPTAFYLCASSASPNDWGGYGYTFGSGTRLTVV.